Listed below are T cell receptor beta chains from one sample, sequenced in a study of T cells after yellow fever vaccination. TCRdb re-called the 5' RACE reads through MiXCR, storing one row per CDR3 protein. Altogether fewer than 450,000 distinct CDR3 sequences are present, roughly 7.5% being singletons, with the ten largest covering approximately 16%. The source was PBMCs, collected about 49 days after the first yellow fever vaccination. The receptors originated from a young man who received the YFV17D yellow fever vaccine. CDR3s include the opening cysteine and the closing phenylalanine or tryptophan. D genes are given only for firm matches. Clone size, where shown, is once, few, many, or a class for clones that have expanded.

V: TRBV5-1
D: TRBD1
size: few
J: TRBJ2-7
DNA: TGCGCCAGCAGCTTAGGGGACAGGGAGACCGCCGAGCAGTACTTC
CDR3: CASSLGDRETAEQYF

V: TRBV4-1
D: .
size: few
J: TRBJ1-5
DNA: TGCGCCAGCAGCCAAGAGCGGGGGACGAGCAATCAGCCCCAGCATTTT
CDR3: CASSQERGTSNQPQHF

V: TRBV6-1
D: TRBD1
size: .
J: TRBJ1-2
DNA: TGTGCCAGCAAGCTCGGGACAGGGGAGACCTATGGCTACACCTTC
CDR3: CASKLGTGETYGYTF

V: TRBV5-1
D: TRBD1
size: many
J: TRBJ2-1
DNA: TGCGCCAGCCACCCGGGACAGCAGTACAATGAGCAGTTCTTC
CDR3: CASHPGQQYNEQFF

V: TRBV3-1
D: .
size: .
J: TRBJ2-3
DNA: TGTGCCAGCGGGGGCAGCGTCAACACAGATACGCAGTATTTT
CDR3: CASGGSVNTDTQYF

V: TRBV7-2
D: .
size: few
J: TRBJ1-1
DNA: TGTGCCAGCAGCTTTAGGACTTACAGCACTGAAGCTTTCTTT
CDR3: CASSFRTYSTEAFF

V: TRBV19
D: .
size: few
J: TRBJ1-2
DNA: TGTGCCAGTAAAGGGGCGGTCTACACCTTC
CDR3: CASKGAVYTF

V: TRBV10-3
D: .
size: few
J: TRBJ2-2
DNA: TGTGCCATCATGGCGGGGACCGCGAACACCGGGGAGCTGTTTTTT
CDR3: CAIMAGTANTGELFF

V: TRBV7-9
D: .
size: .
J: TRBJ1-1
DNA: TGTGCCAGCAGCCCCACGACGGGCCCTTTGGCTTTCTTT
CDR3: CASSPTTGPLAFF

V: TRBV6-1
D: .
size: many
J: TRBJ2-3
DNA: TGTGCCAGCACCTACGCGCGGGGACGCACAGATACGCAGTATTTT
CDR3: CASTYARGRTDTQYF

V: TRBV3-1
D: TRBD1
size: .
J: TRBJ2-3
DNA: TGTGCCTGCAGCCCAAATCCGGGACAGTTGGATACGCAGTATTTT
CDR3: CACSPNPGQLDTQYF

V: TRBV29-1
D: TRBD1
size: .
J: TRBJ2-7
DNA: TGCAGCGTTGAGAAAGGGACAGGGGGGAGCGAGCAGTACTTC
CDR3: CSVEKGTGGSEQYF

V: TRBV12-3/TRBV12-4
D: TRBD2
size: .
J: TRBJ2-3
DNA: TGTGCCACGAGATTAGCGGGGGGAGGCAGGGATACGCAGTATTTT
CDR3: CATRLAGGGRDTQYF

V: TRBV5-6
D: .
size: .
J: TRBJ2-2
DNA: TGTGCCAGCAGCTTGGTGTCGTTGTGGCAGGGTGGGATTGGAGTCACCGGGGAGCTGTTTTTT
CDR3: CASSLVSLWQGGIGVTGELFF

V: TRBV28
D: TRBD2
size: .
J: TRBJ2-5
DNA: TGTGCCAGCAACCTGGGTCTAGCGGGGGTAAAGACCCAGTACTTC
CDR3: CASNLGLAGVKTQYF

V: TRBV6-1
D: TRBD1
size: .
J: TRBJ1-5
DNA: TGTGCCAGCAGCCCCGTCGACAGGGAGGGTCAGCCCCAGCATTTT
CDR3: CASSPVDREGQPQHF

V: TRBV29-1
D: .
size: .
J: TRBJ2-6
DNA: TGCAGCGTTGCCGCCGGGTACTCTGGGGCCAACGTCCTGACTTTC
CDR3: CSVAAGYSGANVLTF

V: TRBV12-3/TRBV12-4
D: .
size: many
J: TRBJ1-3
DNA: TGTGCCAGCAGTTTGCCCGGGGGCGCGAACACCATATATTTT
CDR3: CASSLPGGANTIYF

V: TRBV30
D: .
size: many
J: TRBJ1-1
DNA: TGTGCCTGGAGTCTGTCAGGGTTCACTGAAGCTTTCTTT
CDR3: CAWSLSGFTEAFF

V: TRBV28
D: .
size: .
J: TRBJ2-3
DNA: TGTGCCAGCAGTTTTATGGGATCGCAGTATTTT
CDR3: CASSFMGSQYF

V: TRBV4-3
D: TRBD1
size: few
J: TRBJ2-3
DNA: TGCGCCAGCAGCCAAGGAGGACAGGGGAAGGATACGCAGTATTTT
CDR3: CASSQGGQGKDTQYF

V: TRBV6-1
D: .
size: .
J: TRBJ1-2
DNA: TGTGCCAGCAGTGTCCTACAGGGAACGGACTATGGCTACACCTTC
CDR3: CASSVLQGTDYGYTF

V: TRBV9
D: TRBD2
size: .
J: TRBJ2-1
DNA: TGTGCCAGCAGCGTAGAGGGCGGGGGGTACAATGAGCAGTTCTTC
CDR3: CASSVEGGGYNEQFF

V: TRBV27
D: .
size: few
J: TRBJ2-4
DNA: TGTGCCAGCAGCCCGACTCAAGCCAAAAACATTCAGTACTTC
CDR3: CASSPTQAKNIQYF

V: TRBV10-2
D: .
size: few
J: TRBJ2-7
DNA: TGCGCCAGCAGCTACGGACCGTCCGAGCAGTACTTC
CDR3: CASSYGPSEQYF

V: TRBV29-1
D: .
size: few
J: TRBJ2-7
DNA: TGCAGCGTTGAAACAACTGCCTACGAGCAGTACTTC
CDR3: CSVETTAYEQYF

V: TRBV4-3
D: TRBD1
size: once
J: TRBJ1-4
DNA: TGCGCCAGCAGCCAAGATTTCTCAGGGGGGAGTGAAAAACTGTTTTTT
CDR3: CASSQDFSGGSEKLFF

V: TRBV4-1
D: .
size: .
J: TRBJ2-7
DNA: TGCGCCAGCAGCCCTGGACAGCTTTTCTACGAGCAGTACTTC
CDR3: CASSPGQLFYEQYF

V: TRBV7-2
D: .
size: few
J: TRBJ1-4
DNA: TGTGCCAGCAGCTTAAACGGGGCTTGGGGTGAAAAACTGTTTTTT
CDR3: CASSLNGAWGEKLFF

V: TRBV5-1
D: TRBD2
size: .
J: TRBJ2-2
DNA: TGCGCCAGCAGCTTGGCAGCGGGGGGAAACACCGGGGAGCTGTTTTTT
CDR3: CASSLAAGGNTGELFF

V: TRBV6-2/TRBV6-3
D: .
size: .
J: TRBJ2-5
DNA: TGTGCCAGCAACTCGGAAACGGGACACCCAAGGCGTGGGACCCAGTACTTC
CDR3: CASNSETGHPRRGTQYF

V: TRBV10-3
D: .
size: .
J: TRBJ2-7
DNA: TGTGCCATCAGTGATGGGCAGGCCTCCTACGAGCAGTACTTC
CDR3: CAISDGQASYEQYF

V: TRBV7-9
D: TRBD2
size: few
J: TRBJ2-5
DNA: TGTGCCAGCAGTGGACTAGCGGGGAACCAAGAGACCCAGTACTTC
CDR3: CASSGLAGNQETQYF

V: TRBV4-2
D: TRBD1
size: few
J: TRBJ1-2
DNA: TGTGCCAGCAGCCGTACAGGGGGCAGGGGCGACTATGGCTACACCTTC
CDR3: CASSRTGGRGDYGYTF

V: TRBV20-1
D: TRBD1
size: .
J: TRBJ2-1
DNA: TGCAGTGCTAGAGCCCCGGACAGGGGAGGCAATGAGCAGTTCTTC
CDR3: CSARAPDRGGNEQFF

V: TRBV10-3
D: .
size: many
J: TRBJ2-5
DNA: TGTGCCATCAAGGGGACGGCCCAAGAGACCCAGTACTTC
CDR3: CAIKGTAQETQYF

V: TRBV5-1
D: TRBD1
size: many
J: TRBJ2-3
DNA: TGCGCCAGCAGCTTGGCCGAAGGGACAGGGGGCACAGATACGCAGTATTTT
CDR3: CASSLAEGTGGTDTQYF

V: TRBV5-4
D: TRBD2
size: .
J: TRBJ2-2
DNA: TGTGCCAGCAGCCCTCAGCGGGGCACCACCGGGGAGCTGTTTTTT
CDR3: CASSPQRGTTGELFF

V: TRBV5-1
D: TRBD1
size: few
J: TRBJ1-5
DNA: TGCGCCAGCAGCCTATCGGGACAGGGGGCGGACAATCAGCCCCAGCATTTT
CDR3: CASSLSGQGADNQPQHF

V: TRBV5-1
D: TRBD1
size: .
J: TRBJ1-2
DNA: TGCGCCAGCAGCGAGCCGGGACAGGGGGGCTATGGCTACACCTTC
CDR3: CASSEPGQGGYGYTF

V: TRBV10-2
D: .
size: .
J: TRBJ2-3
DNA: TGCGCCAGCAGTGAGACGGGCCCCGGAGGCACAGATACGCAGTATTTT
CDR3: CASSETGPGGTDTQYF

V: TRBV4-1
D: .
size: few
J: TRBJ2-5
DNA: TGCGCCAGCAGCCAAGCGGGACTCCAGTACCAAGAGACCCAGTACTTC
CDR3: CASSQAGLQYQETQYF

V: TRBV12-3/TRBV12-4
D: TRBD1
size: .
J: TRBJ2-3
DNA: TGTGCCAGCAGTGTCACAGGGGGCTGGGCAGATACGCAGTATTTT
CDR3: CASSVTGGWADTQYF

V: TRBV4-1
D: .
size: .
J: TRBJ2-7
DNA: TGCGCCAGCAGCCAGGGAATGTACGAGCAGTACTTC
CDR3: CASSQGMYEQYF

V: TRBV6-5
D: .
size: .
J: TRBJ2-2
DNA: TGTGCCAGCAGTTTCAGCTGGGCGGGGATACACACCGGGGAGCTGTTTTTT
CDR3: CASSFSWAGIHTGELFF

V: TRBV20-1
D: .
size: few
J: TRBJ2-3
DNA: TGCAGTGCTAGTGGGACACCTACAGATACGCAGTATTTT
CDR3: CSASGTPTDTQYF

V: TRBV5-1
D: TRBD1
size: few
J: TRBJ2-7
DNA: TGCGCCAGCAGCGGAGGACAGGACAGCTCCTACGAGCAGTACTTC
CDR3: CASSGGQDSSYEQYF

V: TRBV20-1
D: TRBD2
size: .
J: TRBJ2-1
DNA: TGCAGTGCTCCCCGGCTAGCGGGGTCTAGCTCCTACAATGAGCAGTTCTTC
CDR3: CSAPRLAGSSSYNEQFF

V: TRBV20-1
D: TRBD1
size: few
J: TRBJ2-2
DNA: TGCAGTGCTAGGGGGACAGGGAACACCGGGGAGCTGTTTTTT
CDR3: CSARGTGNTGELFF

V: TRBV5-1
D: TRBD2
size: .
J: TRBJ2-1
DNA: TGCGCCAGCAGCATTGGACTAGCGCCTGAGCAGTTCTTC
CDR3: CASSIGLAPEQFF

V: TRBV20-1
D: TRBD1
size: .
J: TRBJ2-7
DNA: TGCAGTGCTATGACAGGGGGCCTCTACGAGCAGTACTTC
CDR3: CSAMTGGLYEQYF

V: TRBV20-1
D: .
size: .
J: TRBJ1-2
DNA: TGCAGTGCTAGAGTTCAATCCACACCGGTCCACGCGGGCTATGGCTACACCTTC
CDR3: CSARVQSTPVHAGYGYTF

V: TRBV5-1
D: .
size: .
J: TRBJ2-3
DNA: TGCGCCAGCAGCTTGGCTCGGCTGGGACAAACACAAAATACGCAGTATTTT
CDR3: CASSLARLGQTQNTQYF